Below, 26 T cell receptor beta chains from the same sample are listed, as sequenced in a study of metastatic and nonmetastatic thyroid tumors (dated by TCRdb to 2018 to 2020). No patient had received any treatment before thyroid surgery. The protocol used for the library was PCR. The sequencer listed for this sample is Illumina HiSeq 4000. TCRdb took the public reads, trimmed them with fastp at Q25, ran MiXCR for clone calling and kept in-frame beta chains. For this sample the table gives about 4,300 clones, of which approximately 23% were detected only once. Jointly, the top ten make up 10% of the sample. The sample taken for sequencing was tumor tissue. These receptors were obtained from a male donor with papillary thyroid cancer or a benign thyroid nodule (not recorded which). Some clones in this sample may be carry-over from other donors' samples.

This clone was recorded many times. The chain joins TRBV9 to TRBJ1-4; D remains unclear. Trimming removed 5 bases at V and 1 base at J, with 12 bases between. Germline CDR1 SGDLS, CDR2 YYNGEE. This CDR3 has 15 amino acids. CDR3 in amino acids: CASSVGWGTNEKLFF. The CDR3 region has the DNA TGTGCCAGCAGTGTGGGGTGGGGAACTAATGAAAAACTGTTTTTT. Variable domain in full (rest from reference TRBV9 and TRBJ1-4): DSGVTQTPKHLITATGQRVTLRCSPRSGDLSVYWYQQSLDQGLQFLIQYYNGEERAKGNILERFSAQQFPDLHSELNLSSLELGDSALYFCASSVGWGTNEKLFFGSGTQLSVL.

In DNA form, the CDR3 reads TGTGCCAGCACCGGGGGACGGGCAACTAATGAAAAACTGTTTTTT. It specifies CASTGGRATNEKLFF. V and J are TRBV6-1 and TRBJ1-4; TRBD1 might be the D (5 bases). V lost 7 bases, J lost 0 bases, and 12 bases lay in between. The CDR3 sequence is 15 residues long. Germline V gene lookup returns CDR1 MNHNS and CDR2 SASEGT.

V is TRBV6-1 and J is TRBJ2-7, with D possibly being TRBD1 (6 bases). CDR3 length: 14 residues. Trimming removed 7 bases at V and 2 bases at J, with 15 bases between. Germline V lookup: CDR1 MNHNS, CDR2 SASEGT. CDR3 residues: CASNRASGAYEQYF. The DNA for the CDR3 is TGTGCCAGCAATAGAGCCTCAGGGGCCTACGAGCAGTACTTC.

The chain uses TRBV11-1 and TRBJ2-1; possibly TRBD1 for D (6 bases). From germline, CDR1 is SGHAT and CDR2 FQDESV (reference sequence). The CDR3 runs 17 residues. V was clipped by 2 bases and J by 0 bases, with 14 bases between them. The CDR3 loop reads CASSLLGQTTSYNEQFF. CDR3 nucleotides: TGTGCCAGCAGCTTATTGGGACAAACTACCTCCTACAATGAGCAGTTCTTC.

The V and J genes are TRBV3-1 and TRBJ2-5; 10 nucleotides match TRBD1. The CDR3 consists of 17 residues. Germline V CDR1 and CDR2: LGHDT, YNNKEL (reference sequence). J was trimmed by 4 bases and V by 3 bases; bases with no gene match: 11. CDR3: CASSQGTGDLGGETQYF. DNA of the CDR3: TGTGCCAGCAGCCAGGGGACAGGGGATCTGGGAGGAGAGACCCAGTACTTC.

This clone is judged medium-sized. The same CDR3 is also encoded by other DNA sequences in this sample. The chain uses TRBV13 and TRBJ2-7, with TRBD2 identical over 10 bases. The CDR3 spans 16 residues. V was pared by 0 bases and J by 3 bases, with 5 bases of the junction left unmatched. Per the germline V gene, CDR1 is PRHDT and CDR2 is FYEKMQ (reference sequence). The CDR3 DNA reads as TGTGCCAGCAGCTTAGGGCTAGCGGGAGACCGCTACGAGCAGTACTTC. Encoded protein: CASSLGLAGDRYEQYF.

This clone was recorded a few times. V gene TRBV28 combines with J gene TRBJ1-1; D is unresolved. Trimming took 5 bases from V and 0 from J, leaving 7 bases between them. In germline, CDR1 is MDHEN, CDR2 SYDVKM. The CDR3 totals 13 residues. CDR3 protein: CASSTSMNTEAFF. The DNA for the CDR3 is TGTGCCAGCAGTACCTCTATGAACACTGAAGCTTTCTTT. Full variable domain (remainder filled in from reference TRBV28 and TRBJ1-1): DVKVTQSSRYLVKRTGEKVFLECVQDMDHENMFWYRQDPGLGLRLIYFSYDVKMKEKGDIPEGYSVSREKKERFSLILESASTNQTSMYLCASSTSMNTEAFFGQGTRLTVV.

V and J are TRBV19 and TRBJ1-3; D might be TRBD1 (5 bases). Germline-derived CDR1 and CDR2 are LNHDA and SQIVND (reference sequence). Between the trimmed V and J ends, which lost 3 bases and 2 bases, there was a span of 8 bases. The CDR3 contains 14 residues. CDR3 DNA: TGTGCCAGTAGTATCCCAGGGACTGGAAACACCATATATTTT. Translated, it gives CASSIPGTGNTIYF.

This chain uses TRBV6-1 with TRBJ2-3; 7 positions match TRBD2. Germline-derived CDR1 and CDR2 are MNHNS and SASEGT. This CDR3 has 15 amino acids. V was pared by 4 bases and J by 4 bases, with 8 bases of the junction left unmatched. In DNA, the CDR3 is TGTGCCAGCAGTGGGGGGGGAAAGGGTTCAGATACGCAGTATTTT. Translated: CASSGGGKGSDTQYF.

This clone is categorized as large. As DNA, the CDR3 is TGTGCCAGCAGTCCTCCGGGACAGGTTTCTAACTATGGCTACACCTTC. It codes for CASSPPGQVSNYGYTF. The chain uses TRBV6-1 and TRBJ1-2, with TRBD1 matching over 8 bases. This CDR3 comprises 16 residues. V was clipped by 5 bases and J by 0 bases; unmatched bases: 8. Germline V gives CDR1 MNHNS, CDR2 SASEGT.

The genes are TRBV11-3 and TRBJ1-1, with TRBD1 matching 8 bases. The J segment lost 0 bases and the V segment lost 5 bases, leaving 2 bases of the junction unmatched. This CDR3 contains 14 residues. Germline V gene lookup returns CDR1 SGHNT and CDR2 YENEEA. The CDR3: CASSKDRVNTEAFF. CDR3 in DNA: TGTGCCAGCAGCAAGGACAGGGTGAACACTGAAGCTTTCTTT.

The sample holds many counts of this clone. This chain links TRBV6-6 with TRBJ1-2; D is ambiguous. Trimming cost V 0 bases and J 1 base, with 15 bases left between them. Germline V lookup: CDR1 MNHNY, CDR2 SVGAGI (reference sequence). This CDR3 contains 17 residues. In DNA form, the CDR3 reads TGTGCCAGCAGTTACTCCTCGTGGGGAGTACTTAACTATGGCTACACCTTC. As protein: CASSYSSWGVLNYGYTF.

This chain connects TRBV30 to TRBJ1-2; D unclear. The CDR3 sequence is 13 residues long. Germline V gene lookup returns CDR1 GTSNPN and CDR2 SVGIG (reference sequence). Trimming left V 5 bases short and J 6 bases short, with 16 bases between. The CDR3 sequence: CAWSGGDGHGYTF. The CDR3 nucleotides read TGTGCCTGGTCGGGCGGGGATGGGCATGGCTACACCTTC. Full variable domain (remainder filled in from reference TRBV30 and TRBJ1-2): SQTIHQWPATLVQPVGSPLSLECTVEGTSNPNLYWYRQAAGRGLQLLFYSVGIGQISSEVPQNLSASRPQDRQFILSSKKLLLSDSGFYLCAWSGGDGHGYTFGSGTRLTVV.

The V and J genes are TRBV28 and TRBJ2-1, with TRBD1 matching 9 bases. Germline CDR1 reads MDHEN; CDR2 reads SYDVKM. V gave up 5 bases and J gave up 6 bases; unmatched junction bases: 14. The CDR3 covers 17 residues. The CDR3 protein is CASSQFPGQGISNEQFF. CDR3 in DNA: TGTGCCAGCAGTCAATTCCCGGGACAGGGAATCTCCAATGAGCAGTTCTTC.

By its share, this clone is large. The chain employs TRBV28 and TRBJ2-1, with D uncertain. In germline, CDR1 is MDHEN, CDR2 SYDVKM. CDR3 length equals 12 residues. The V and J ends lost 4 bases and 6 bases respectively, with 7 bases between them. The CDR3 nucleotides read TGTGCCAGCAGTTCAGGACCCAATGAGCAGTTCTTC. Translated: CASSSGPNEQFF.

The chain carries TRBV12-3 or TRBV12-4 and TRBJ1-2; D is unresolved. CDR3 size: 14 residues. V was cut by 3 bases and J by 3 bases, with 11 bases left in between. The CDR3: CASSFRDAYYGYTF. CDR3 nucleotide sequence: TGTGCCAGCAGTTTCCGAGACGCCTACTATGGCTACACCTTC.

This clone was recorded at least ten times. A much larger clone lies one base from this, so it may be a read error. The rearrangement links TRBV12-3 or TRBV12-4 to TRBJ2-7, with D unresolved. V lost 6 bases, J lost 8 bases, and 11 bases lay in between. The CDR3 is 11 residues long. The CDR3 is CASSSSVQQYF. Here the CDR3 DNA reads TGTGCCAGCAGCTCGTCGGTTCAGCAGTACTTC.

This clone was observed a single time. V is TRBV20-1 and J is TRBJ2-1, with D tentatively TRBD1 or TRBD2 (5 bases each). The CDR3 is 15 residues long. V was shortened by 0 bases and J by 6 bases, with 15 bases between the two germline ends. Per the germline V gene, CDR1 is DFQATT and CDR2 is SNEGSKA (reference sequence). CDR3 protein: CSARDPGRRLNEQFF. DNA of the CDR3: TGCAGTGCTAGAGATCCGGGACGCCGCCTCAATGAGCAGTTCTTC.

This chain links TRBV7-3 with TRBJ2-1, with TRBD1 matching over 7 bases. V lost 4 bases, J lost 8 bases, and 8 bases stayed unmatched. The CDR3 loop spans 14 amino acids. Germline V gene lookup returns CDR1 SGHTA and CDR2 FQGTGA. CDR3 in DNA: TGTGCCAGCAGCTCCGGGACAGCCGGCTATGAGCAGTTCTTC. Amino acids: CASSSGTAGYEQFF. The variable domain in full, with the rest retrieved from reference TRBV7-3 and TRBJ2-1, is GAGVSQTPSNKVTEKGKYVELRCDPISGHTALYWYRQSLGQGPEFLIYFQGTGAADDSGLPNDRFFAVRPEGSVSTLKIQRTERGDSAVYLCASSSGTAGYEQFFGPGTRLTVL.

This chain joins TRBV15 and TRBJ2-2; either TRBD1 or TRBD2 may fit D (5 bases each). The V gene's germline CDR1 is LNHNV and CDR2 YYDKDF (reference sequence). V was trimmed by 3 bases and J by 4 bases, leaving 9 bases between them. The length of the CDR3 is 14 residues. The CDR3 DNA reads TGTGCCACCAGCAGGGGACCCGGCACCGGGGAGCTGTTTTTT. It translates to CATSRGPGTGELFF.

This chain connects TRBV6-1 to TRBJ1-4; D is perhaps TRBD1 (5 bases). The CDR3 is 13 residues long. From germline, CDR1 is MNHNS and CDR2 SASEGT. V was shortened by 4 bases and J by 11 bases, with 14 bases between the two germline ends. This CDR3 reads CASSVTRGTKLFF. In nucleotides, the CDR3 is TGTGCCAGCAGTGTGACCCGGGGGACTAAACTGTTTTTT.

Within the sample, this clone is medium-sized. This chain uses TRBV5-1 with TRBJ1-2; D is perhaps TRBD1 (5 bases). Germline lookup yields CDR1 SGHRS and CDR2 YFSETQ. The CDR3 sequence is 11 residues long. V was trimmed by 7 bases and J by 8 bases, leaving 12 bases between them. The CDR3 nucleotides are TGCGCCAGCTCCCGGGGCGGAGGCTACACCTTC. Its protein is CASSRGGGYTF.

In this sample, this clone turned up a few times. The CDR3 reads CASSATEDWGNYGYTF. The CDR3 DNA sequence: TGTGCCAGCAGTGCGACAGAAGACTGGGGTAACTATGGCTACACCTTC. The chain links TRBV28 to TRBJ1-2; tentative D call: TRBD1 (5 bases). V lost 5 bases, J lost 1 base, and 17 bases lay in between. This CDR3 spans 16 amino acids. CDR1 and CDR2 (germline): MDHEN, SYDVKM.

By share, this clone counts as medium-sized. This sequence joins TRBV6-1 and TRBJ1-3; D perhaps matches TRBD1 (5 bases). CDR1 and CDR2 from the germline V gene are MNHNS and SASEGT. V lost 3 bases, J lost 3 bases, and 9 bases lay in between. The CDR3 spans 14 residues. The CDR3: CASSEGLGGNTIYF. The CDR3 bases are TGTGCCAGCAGTGAGGGGCTAGGTGGAAACACCATATATTTT.

The table lists this clone with many counts. The chain couples TRBV29-1 to TRBJ2-3; TRBD1 or TRBD2 may be the D gene (7 bases each). This CDR3 region has 15 residues. Trimming took off 6 bases at V and 4 bases at J, with 20 bases between the two ends. Looked up from germline, CDR1 is SQVTM and CDR2 is ANQGSEA. CDR3 sequence: CSVARGRESPDTQYF. The CDR3 DNA sequence: TGCAGCGTGGCGAGGGGGCGGGAGTCCCCAGATACGCAGTATTTT.

In this sample, this clone is medium-sized (0.01 to 0.1%). This chain connects TRBV18 to TRBJ2-7, with 8 bases lining up with TRBD1. The CDR3 is 13 residues long. J was trimmed by 4 bases and V by 5 bases; bases with no gene match: 4. Per the germline V gene, CDR1 is KGHSH and CDR2 is LQKENI. CDR3 DNA sequence: TGTGCCAGCTCAAACACAGGGGGGTACGAGCAGTACTTC. Protein: CASSNTGGYEQYF.